The 3 T cell receptor beta chains in this list originate from one sample, sequenced in a study of blood T cell repertoires in COVID-19 (dated by TCRdb to about 2020). Libraries were constructed by the immunoSEQ multiplex PCR assay. Not all clones reach the TCRdb copy of this immuneACCESS table, which keeps in-frame sequences only. Checked studies attribute under half of the gap to unresolved V genes and leave the rest unexplained. Within this sample are roughly 170,000 clones, with roughly 78% of them counted one time only. The ten most abundant clones make up 7.5% to 8.5% of the sample. The sequenced sample consisted of peripheral blood. The source of these receptors is an older woman with COVID-19, enrolled during active disease.

DNA for the CDR3: TGTGCCAGCAGTGACGGCAGCGCTGTACACGGGGAGCTGTTTTTT. Protein product: CASSDGSAVHGELFF. This sequence joins TRBV2 and TRBJ2-2; D ambiguous. The CDR3 extends over 15 amino acids. Trimming took 3 bases from V and 7 from J, leaving 15 bases between them. CDR1 SNHLY and CDR2 FYNNEI come from the germline V gene.

The sample holds a few counts of this clone. The genes are TRBV6-5 and TRBJ1-1; no clear D. V dropped 5 bases and J dropped 1 base, with 11 bases sitting between them. The CDR3 length is 14 residues. Germline-derived CDR1 and CDR2 are MNHEY and SVGAGI. In DNA, the CDR3 is TGTGCCAGCAGTATGCGATCCAAGAACACTGAAGCTTTCTTT. Translated: CASSMRSKNTEAFF.

This clone was observed a single time. The chain uses TRBV19 and TRBJ2-1, with D maybe TRBD1 (5 bases). Trimming stripped 4 bases from V and 9 bases from J, with 13 bases between. CDR3 length: 13 residues. The germline V gene has CDR1 LNHDA and CDR2 SQIVND (reference sequence). The CDR3: CASSNQRGSEQFF. The CDR3 DNA sequence: TGTGCCAGTAGTAATCAAAGGGGTAGTGAGCAGTTCTTC.